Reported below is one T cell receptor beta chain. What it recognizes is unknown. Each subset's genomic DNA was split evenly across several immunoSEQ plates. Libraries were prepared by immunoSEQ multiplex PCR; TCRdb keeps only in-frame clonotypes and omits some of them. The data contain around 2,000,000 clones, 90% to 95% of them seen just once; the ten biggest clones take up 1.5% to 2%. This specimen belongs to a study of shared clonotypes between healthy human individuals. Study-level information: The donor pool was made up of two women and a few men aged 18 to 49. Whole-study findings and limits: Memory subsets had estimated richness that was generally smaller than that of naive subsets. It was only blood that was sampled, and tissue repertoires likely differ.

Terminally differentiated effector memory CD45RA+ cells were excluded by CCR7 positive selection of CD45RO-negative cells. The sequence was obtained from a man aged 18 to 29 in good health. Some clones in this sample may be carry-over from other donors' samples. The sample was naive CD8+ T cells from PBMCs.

CDR3 coding DNA: TGTGCCAGCAGCCCTGGGACAGGGGTTTTCATCTCTGGAAACACCATATATTTT. Translation: CASSPGTGVFISGNTIYF. The chain has TRBV7-8 and TRBJ1-3; 10 nucleotides agree with TRBD1. J lost 0 bases, V lost 5 bases, and 10 bases had no gene match. This CDR3 comprises 18 residues. Germline-derived CDR1 and CDR2 are SGHVS and FQNEAQ.